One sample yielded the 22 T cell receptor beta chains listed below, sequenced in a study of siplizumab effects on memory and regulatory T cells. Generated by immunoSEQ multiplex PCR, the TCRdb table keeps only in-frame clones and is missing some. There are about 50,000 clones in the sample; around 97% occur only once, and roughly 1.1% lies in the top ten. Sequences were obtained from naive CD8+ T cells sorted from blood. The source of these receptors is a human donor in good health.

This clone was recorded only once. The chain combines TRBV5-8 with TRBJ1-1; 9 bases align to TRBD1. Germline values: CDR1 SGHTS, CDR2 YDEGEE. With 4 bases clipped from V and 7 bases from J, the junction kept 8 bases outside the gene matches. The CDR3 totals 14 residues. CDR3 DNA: TGTGCCAGCAGCCCCCGGGACAGGGAGGATGAAGCTTTCTTT. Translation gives CASSPRDREDEAFF.

DNA for the CDR3: TGCGCCAGCAGCTTGGCCGTGGTAACAGGGGCCAACGTCCTGACTTTC. Translating gives CASSLAVVTGANVLTF. The J gene is TRBJ2-6, the V gene TRBV5-1; D gene unclear. Trimming pared 0 bases from V and 4 bases from J, leaving 11 bases between. The length of the CDR3 is 16 residues. Germline CDR1 reads SGHRS; CDR2 reads YFSETQ. The complete variable domain, with remaining parts taken from reference TRBV5-1 and TRBJ2-6, reads KAGVTQTPRYLIKTRGQQVTLSCSPISGHRSVSWYQQTPGQGLQFLFEYFSETQRNKGNFPGRFSGRQFSNSRSEMNVSTLELGDSALYLCASSLAVVTGANVLTFGAGSRLTVL.

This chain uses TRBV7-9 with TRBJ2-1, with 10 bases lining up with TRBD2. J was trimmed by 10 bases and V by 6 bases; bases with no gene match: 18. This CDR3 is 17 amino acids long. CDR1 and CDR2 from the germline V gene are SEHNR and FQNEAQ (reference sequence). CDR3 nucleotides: TGTGCCAGCAGTTCCGCCCTAGCGGGAGCTTACGCGATAGAGCAGTTCTTC. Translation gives CASSSALAGAYAIEQFF.

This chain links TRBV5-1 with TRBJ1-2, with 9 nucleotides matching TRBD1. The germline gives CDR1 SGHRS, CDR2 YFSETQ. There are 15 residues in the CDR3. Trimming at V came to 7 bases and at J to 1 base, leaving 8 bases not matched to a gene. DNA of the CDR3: TGCGCCAGCGAACAGGGGGCCTCTATTAACTATGGCTACACCTTC. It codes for CASEQGASINYGYTF.

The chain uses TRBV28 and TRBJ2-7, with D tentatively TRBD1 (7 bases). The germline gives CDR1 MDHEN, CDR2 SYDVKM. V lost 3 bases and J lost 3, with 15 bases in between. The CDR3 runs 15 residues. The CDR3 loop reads CASSFQGGESYEQYF. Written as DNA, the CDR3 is TGTGCCAGCAGTTTTCAGGGGGGAGAGAGCTACGAGCAGTACTTC. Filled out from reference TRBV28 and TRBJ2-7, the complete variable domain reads DVKVTQSSRYLVKRTGEKVFLECVQDMDHENMFWYRQDPGLGLRLIYFSYDVKMKEKGDIPEGYSVSREKKERFSLILESASTNQTSMYLCASSFQGGESYEQYFGPGTRLTVT.

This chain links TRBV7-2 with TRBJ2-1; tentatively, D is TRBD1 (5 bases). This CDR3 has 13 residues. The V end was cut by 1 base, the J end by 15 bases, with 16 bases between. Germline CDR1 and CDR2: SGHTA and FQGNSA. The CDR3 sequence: CASSLGTSLGRFF. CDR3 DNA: TGTGCCAGCAGCTTAGGGACCTCTCTGGGGCGGTTCTTC.

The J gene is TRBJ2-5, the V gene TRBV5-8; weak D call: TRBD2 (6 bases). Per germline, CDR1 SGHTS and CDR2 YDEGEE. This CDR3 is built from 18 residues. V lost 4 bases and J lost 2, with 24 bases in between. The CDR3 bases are TGTGCCAGCAGCCCTAAACCGGGAGATCAAGTGGGACAAGAGACCCAGTACTTC. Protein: CASSPKPGDQVGQETQYF.

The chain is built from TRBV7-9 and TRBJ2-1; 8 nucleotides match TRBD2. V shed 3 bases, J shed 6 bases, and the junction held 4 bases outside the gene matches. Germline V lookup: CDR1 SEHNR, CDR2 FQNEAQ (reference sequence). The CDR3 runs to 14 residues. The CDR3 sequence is CASSLAGRANEQFF. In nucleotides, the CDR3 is TGTGCCAGCAGCTTGGCCGGGAGGGCCAATGAGCAGTTCTTC.

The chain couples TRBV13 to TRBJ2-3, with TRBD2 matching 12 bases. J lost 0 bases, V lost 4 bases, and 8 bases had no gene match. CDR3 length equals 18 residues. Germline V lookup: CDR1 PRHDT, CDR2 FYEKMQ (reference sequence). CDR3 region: CASSSTWTSGTSTDTQYF. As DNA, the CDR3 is TGTGCCAGCAGCTCCACCTGGACTAGCGGGACTAGCACAGATACGCAGTATTTT.

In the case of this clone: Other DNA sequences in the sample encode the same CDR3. This CDR3 is CASSSGSDTQYF. CDR3 DNA: TGTGCCAGCAGCTCGGGGTCAGATACGCAGTATTTT. This chain joins TRBV7-9 and TRBJ2-3; a weak D match, TRBD2 (5 bases). CDR1 and CDR2 from the germline V gene are SEHNR and FQNEAQ (reference sequence). V lost 4 bases to trimming and J lost 4 bases, with 6 bases between them. The CDR3 extends over 12 amino acids.

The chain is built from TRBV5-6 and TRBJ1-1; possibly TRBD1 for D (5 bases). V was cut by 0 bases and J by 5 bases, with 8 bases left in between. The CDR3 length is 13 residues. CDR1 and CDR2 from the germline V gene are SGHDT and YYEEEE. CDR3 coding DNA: TGTGCCAGCAGCTTGGAGGGGAGGACTGAAGCTTTCTTT. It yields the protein CASSLEGRTEAFF.

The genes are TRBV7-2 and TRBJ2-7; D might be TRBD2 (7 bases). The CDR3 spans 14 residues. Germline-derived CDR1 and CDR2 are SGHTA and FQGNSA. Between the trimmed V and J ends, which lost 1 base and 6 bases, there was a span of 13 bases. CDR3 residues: CASSLVGGPGEQYF. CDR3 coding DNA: TGTGCCAGCAGCTTAGTCGGGGGGCCTGGCGAGCAGTACTTC.

The CDR3 DNA is TGTGCCAGCAGTCAGGGGGAGCTGTTTTTT. Residues: CASSQGELFF. V and J are TRBV28 and TRBJ2-2; D is undetermined. This CDR3 spans 10 amino acids. Trimming removed 5 bases at V and 8 bases at J, with 3 bases between. CDR1 is MDHEN and CDR2 is SYDVKM in the germline V gene. Complete variable domain (other parts from reference TRBV28 and TRBJ2-2): DVKVTQSSRYLVKRTGEKVFLECVQDMDHENMFWYRQDPGLGLRLIYFSYDVKMKEKGDIPEGYSVSREKKERFSLILESASTNQTSMYLCASSQGELFFGEGSRLTVL.

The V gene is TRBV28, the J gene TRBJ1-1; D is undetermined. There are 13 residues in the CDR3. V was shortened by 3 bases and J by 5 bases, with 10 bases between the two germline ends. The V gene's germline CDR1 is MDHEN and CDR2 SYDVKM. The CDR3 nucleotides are TGTGCCAGCAGTTTCCTCGGACGGACTGAAGCTTTCTTT. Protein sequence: CASSFLGRTEAFF.

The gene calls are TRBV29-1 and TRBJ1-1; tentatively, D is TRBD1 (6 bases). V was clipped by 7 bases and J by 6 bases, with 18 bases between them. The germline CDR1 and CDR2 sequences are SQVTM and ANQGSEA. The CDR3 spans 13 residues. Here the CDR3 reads CSDGGGPDAEAFF. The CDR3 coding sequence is TGCAGCGATGGGGGGGGGCCCGACGCTGAAGCTTTCTTT.

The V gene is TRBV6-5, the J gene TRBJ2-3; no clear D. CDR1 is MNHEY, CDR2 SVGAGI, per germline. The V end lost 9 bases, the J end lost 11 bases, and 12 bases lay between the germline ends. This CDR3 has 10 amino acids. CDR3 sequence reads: CARPSTRQYF. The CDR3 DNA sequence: TGTGCCAGGCCGTCAACGCGGCAGTATTTT.

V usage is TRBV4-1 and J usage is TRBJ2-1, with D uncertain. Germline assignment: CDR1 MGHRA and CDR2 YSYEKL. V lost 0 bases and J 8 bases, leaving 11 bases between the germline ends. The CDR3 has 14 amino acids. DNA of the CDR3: TGCGCCAGCAGCCAAGATCAGGAGACCGATGAGCAGTTCTTC. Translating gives CASSQDQETDEQFF.

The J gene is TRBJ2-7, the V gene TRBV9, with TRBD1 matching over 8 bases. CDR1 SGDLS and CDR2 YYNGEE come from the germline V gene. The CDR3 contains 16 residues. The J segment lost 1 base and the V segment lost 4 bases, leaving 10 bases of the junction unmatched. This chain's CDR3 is CASSLFGTGGSYEQYF. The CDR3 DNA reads TGTGCCAGCAGCCTTTTCGGGACAGGAGGATCCTACGAGCAGTACTTC. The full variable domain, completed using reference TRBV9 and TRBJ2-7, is DSGVTQTPKHLITATGQRVTLRCSPRSGDLSVYWYQQSLDQGLQFLIQYYNGEERAKGNILERFSAQQFPDLHSELNLSSLELGDSALYFCASSLFGTGGSYEQYFGPGTRLTVT.

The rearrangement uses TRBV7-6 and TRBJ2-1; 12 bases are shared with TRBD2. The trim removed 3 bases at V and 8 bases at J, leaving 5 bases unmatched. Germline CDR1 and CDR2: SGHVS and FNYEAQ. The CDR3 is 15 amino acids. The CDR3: CASSFRLAGDDEQFF. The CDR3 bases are TGTGCCAGCAGCTTCAGACTAGCGGGAGACGATGAGCAGTTCTTC. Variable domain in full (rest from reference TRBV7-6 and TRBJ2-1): GAGVSQSPRYKVTKRGQDVALRCDPISGHVSLYWYRQALGQGPEFLTYFNYEAQQDKSGLPNDRFSAERPEGSISTLTIQRTEQRDSAMYRCASSFRLAGDDEQFFGPGTRLTVL.

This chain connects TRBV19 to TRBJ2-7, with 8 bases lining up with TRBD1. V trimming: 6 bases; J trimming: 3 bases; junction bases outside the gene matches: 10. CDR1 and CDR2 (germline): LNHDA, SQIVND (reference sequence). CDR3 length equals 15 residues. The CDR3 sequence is CASSPTQGARYEQYF. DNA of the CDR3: TGTGCCAGTAGCCCAACCCAGGGGGCCCGCTACGAGCAGTACTTC.

The CDR3 region is CASSDPTEPNEKLFF. The CDR3 nucleotides read TGTGCCAGCAGTGACCCGACGGAGCCTAATGAAAAACTGTTTTTT. The V call is TRBV6-1, the J call TRBJ1-4; D not certain. Germline values: CDR1 MNHNS, CDR2 SASEGT. Trimming removed 3 bases at V and 3 bases at J, with 11 bases between. The CDR3 totals 15 residues.

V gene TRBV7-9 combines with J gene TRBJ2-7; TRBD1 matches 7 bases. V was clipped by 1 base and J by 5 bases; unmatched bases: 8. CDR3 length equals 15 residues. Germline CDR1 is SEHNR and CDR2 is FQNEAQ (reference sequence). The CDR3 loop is CASSLVVTGSHEQYF. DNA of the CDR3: TGTGCCAGCAGCTTAGTAGTGACAGGGTCCCACGAGCAGTACTTC.